This record covers a single T cell receptor beta chain. Original handling: Cell counts per sample came from amplifying reference gene primers. Using immunoSEQ multiplex PCR, the repertoire was profiled, and TCRdb retains in-frame clones only, with some absent. The V and J calls and clone size were taken over from that table, and D and trimming were inferred from the DNA. This repertoire shows over 250,000 clones, approximately 86% found once; its top ten account for roughly 0.8%. These data originate in a study of blood T cell repertoires in COVID-19. Study-level background: Some COVID-19 samples were acute and others convalescent; all came from the United States, Italy and Spain. PBMCs, B-cell-depleted T cells, or T cells provided the cDNA or gDNA that made up the material.

Trimming left V 4 bases short and J 6 bases short, with 16 bases between. The CDR3 has 15 residues. Germline CDR1 SGDLS, CDR2 YYNGEE. The chain joins TRBV9 to TRBJ2-2; D is perhaps TRBD2 (5 bases). Source material: peripheral blood. The clonotype was recovered from a young woman with acute or convalescent COVID-19. The CDR3: CASSPVVRGAGELFF. The CDR3, as DNA: TGTGCCAGCAGCCCCGTCGTCCGGGGTGCCGGGGAGCTGTTTTTT.